These 4 T cell receptor beta chains originate from one sample sequenced in a study of cytomegalovirus exposure and HLA in healthy donors. Both 60 Vbeta primers and 13 Jbeta primers went into the PCR. Method: immunoSEQ multiplex PCR; TCRdb's copy keeps in-frame clones and lacks some. Of about 100,000 clones detected, roughly 80% appear once; the ten largest clones hold just over 0.75%. Sequencing input: PBMCs. These receptors came from a woman aged 60 to 75 in good health and CMV-seronegative.

This chain joins TRBV11-2 and TRBJ2-1, with TRBD2 identical over 8 bases. Germline V gene lookup returns CDR1 SGHAT and CDR2 FQNNGV. The CDR3 runs 11 residues. The V and J ends lost 8 bases and 9 bases, in that order; junction bases with no gene match: 3. The chain's CDR3 is CASSGGVEQFF. The CDR3 DNA reads TGTGCCAGCTCCGGGGGGGTTGAGCAGTTCTTC. The full variable domain, completed using reference TRBV11-2 and TRBJ2-1, is EAGVAQSPRYKIIEKRQSVAFWCNPISGHATLYWYQQILGQGPKLLIQFQNNGVVDDSQLPKDRFSAERLKGVDSTLKIQPAKLEDSAVYLCASSGGVEQFFGPGTRLTVL.

This clone was found once. The rearrangement links TRBV28 to TRBJ1-5; D remains unclear. With 4 bases removed from V and 11 bases from J, the gap between germline ends came to 9 bases. CDR1 is MDHEN and CDR2 is SYDVKM in the germline V gene. The CDR3 sequence is 11 residues long. Here the CDR3 DNA reads TGTGCCAGCAGTTATCCCCAGGCCCAGCATTTT. Protein product: CASSYPQAQHF.

The chain joins TRBV7-2 to TRBJ2-7; 8 bases map to TRBD2. This CDR3 has 13 amino acids. Per germline, CDR1 SGHTA and CDR2 FQGNSA. The trim removed 2 bases at V and 4 bases at J, leaving 1 base unmatched. The CDR3 bases are TGTGCCAGCAGCTTAAGCGGGAGTTACGAGCAGTACTTC. Translated: CASSLSGSYEQYF.

The genes are TRBV30 and TRBJ1-3; 9 nucleotides align to TRBD1. The junction had 8 bases not matched to a gene; V was cut back by 5 bases and J by 0 bases. CDR1 GTSNPN and CDR2 SVGIG come from the germline V gene (reference sequence). The CDR3 extends over 16 amino acids. CDR3 in amino acids: CAWYRDRAYSGNTIYF. DNA of the CDR3: TGTGCCTGGTACCGGGACAGGGCGTACTCTGGAAACACCATATATTTT.